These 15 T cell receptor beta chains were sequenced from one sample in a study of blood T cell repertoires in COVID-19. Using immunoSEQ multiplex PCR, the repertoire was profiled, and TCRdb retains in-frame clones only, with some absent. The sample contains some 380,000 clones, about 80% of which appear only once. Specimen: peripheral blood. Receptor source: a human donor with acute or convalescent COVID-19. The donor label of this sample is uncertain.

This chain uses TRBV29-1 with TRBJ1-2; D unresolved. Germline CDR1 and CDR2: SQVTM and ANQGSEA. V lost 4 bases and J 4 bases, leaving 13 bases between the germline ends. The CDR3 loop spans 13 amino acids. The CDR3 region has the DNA TGCAGCGTTGTCAGCGCGGCTTCCTATGGCTACACCTTC. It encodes CSVVSAASYGYTF.

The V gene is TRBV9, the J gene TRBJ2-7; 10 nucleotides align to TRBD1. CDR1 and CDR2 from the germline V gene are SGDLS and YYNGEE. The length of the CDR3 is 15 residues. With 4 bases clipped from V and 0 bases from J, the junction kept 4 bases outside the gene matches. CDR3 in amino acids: CASSIGTGASYEQYF. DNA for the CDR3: TGTGCCAGCAGCATAGGGACAGGGGCCTCCTACGAGCAGTACTTC.

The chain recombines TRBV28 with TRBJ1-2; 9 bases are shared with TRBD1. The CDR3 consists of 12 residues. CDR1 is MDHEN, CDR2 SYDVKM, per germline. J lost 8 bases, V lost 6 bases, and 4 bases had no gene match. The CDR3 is CASRMTGGGYTF. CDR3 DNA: TGTGCCAGCAGGATGACAGGGGGAGGCTACACCTTC.

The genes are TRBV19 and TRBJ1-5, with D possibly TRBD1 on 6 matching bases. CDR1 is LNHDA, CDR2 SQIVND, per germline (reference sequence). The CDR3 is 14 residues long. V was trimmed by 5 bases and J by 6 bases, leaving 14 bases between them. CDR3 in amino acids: CASSFGQPRQPQHF. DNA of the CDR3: TGTGCCAGTAGTTTTGGACAGCCGCGTCAGCCCCAGCATTTT.

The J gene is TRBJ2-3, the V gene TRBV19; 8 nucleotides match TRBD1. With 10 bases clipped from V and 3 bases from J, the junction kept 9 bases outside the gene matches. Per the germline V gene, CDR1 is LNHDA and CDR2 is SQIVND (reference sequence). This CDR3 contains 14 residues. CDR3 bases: TGTGCCACCACGACAGGGGTTGGGACAGATACGCAGTATTTT. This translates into CATTTGVGTDTQYF.

The chain's CDR3 is CAISVGGSGNTQFF. CDR3 coding DNA: TGTGCCATCAGTGTAGGTGGGAGCGGGAACACGCAGTTCTTC. The rearrangement links TRBV10-3 to TRBJ2-1; 7 nucleotides match TRBD2. This CDR3 has 14 residues. The germline V gene encodes CDR1 ENHRY and CDR2 SYGVKD. Trimming removed 4 bases from V and 12 bases from J; junction bases left unmatched: 12.

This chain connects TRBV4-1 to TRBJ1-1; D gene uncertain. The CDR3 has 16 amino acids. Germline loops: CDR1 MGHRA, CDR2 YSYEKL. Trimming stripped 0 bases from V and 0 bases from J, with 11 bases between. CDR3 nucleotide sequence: TGCGCCAGCAGCCAAGATCGGGTAGCCATGAACACTGAAGCTTTCTTT. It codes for CASSQDRVAMNTEAFF.

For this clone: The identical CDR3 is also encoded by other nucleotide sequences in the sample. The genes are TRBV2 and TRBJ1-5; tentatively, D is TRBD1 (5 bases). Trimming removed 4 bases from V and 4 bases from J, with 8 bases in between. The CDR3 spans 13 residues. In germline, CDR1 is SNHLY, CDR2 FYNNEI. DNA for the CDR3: TGTGCCAGCAGTGGACAGTCGAATCAGCCCCAGCATTTT. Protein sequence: CASSGQSNQPQHF.

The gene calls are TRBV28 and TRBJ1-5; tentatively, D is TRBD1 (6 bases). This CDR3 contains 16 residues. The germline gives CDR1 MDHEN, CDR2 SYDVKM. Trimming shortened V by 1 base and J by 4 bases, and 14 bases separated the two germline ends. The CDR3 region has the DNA TGTGCCAGCAGTTTATTGGCTCAGGGGTGGAATCAGCCCCAGCATTTT. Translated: CASSLLAQGWNQPQHF.

The CDR3 nucleotides read TGTGCCAGCAGCCCAACGGGAGGGGGCACAGATACGCAGTATTTT. Amino acid sequence: CASSPTGGGTDTQYF. The chain combines TRBV11-1 with TRBJ2-3; 8 nucleotides align to TRBD2. CDR1 and CDR2 (germline): SGHAT, FQDESV (reference sequence). Trimming took 5 bases from V and 1 from J; bases not matched to a gene: 5. The CDR3 has 15 amino acids.

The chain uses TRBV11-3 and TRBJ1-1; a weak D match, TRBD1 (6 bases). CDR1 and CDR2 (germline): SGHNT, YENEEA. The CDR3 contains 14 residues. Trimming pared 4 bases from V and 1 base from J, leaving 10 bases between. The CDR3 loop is CASSSGQSNTEAFF. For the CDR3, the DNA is TGTGCCAGCAGCTCTGGACAGTCGAACACTGAAGCTTTCTTT.

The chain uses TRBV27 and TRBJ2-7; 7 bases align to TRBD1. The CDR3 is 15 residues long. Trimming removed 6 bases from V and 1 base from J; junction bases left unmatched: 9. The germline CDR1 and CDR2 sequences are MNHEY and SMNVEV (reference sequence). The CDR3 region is CASRTDGTVSYEQYF. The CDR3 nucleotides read TGTGCCAGCAGGACCGACGGGACAGTATCCTACGAGCAGTACTTC.

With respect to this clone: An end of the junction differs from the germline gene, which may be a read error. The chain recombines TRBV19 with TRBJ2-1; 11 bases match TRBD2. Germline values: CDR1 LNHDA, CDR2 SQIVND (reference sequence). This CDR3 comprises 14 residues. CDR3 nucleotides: TGTGCCAGTTCCCCCGGGACTAGCGGACCGTGGGGTGTCTTC. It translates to CASSPGTSGPWGVF.

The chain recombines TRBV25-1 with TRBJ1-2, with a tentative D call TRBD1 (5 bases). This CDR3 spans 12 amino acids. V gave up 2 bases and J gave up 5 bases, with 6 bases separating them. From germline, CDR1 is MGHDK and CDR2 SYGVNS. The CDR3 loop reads CASSEPGYGYTF. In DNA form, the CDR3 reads TGTGCCAGCAGTGAACCAGGGTATGGCTACACCTTC.

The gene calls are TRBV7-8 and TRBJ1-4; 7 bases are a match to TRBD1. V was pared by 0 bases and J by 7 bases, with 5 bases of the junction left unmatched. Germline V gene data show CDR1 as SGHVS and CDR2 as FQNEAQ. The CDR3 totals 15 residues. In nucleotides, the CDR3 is TGTGCCAGCAGCTTAGCGGAGGGGGCAGGTGAAAAACTGTTTTTT. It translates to CASSLAEGAGEKLFF.